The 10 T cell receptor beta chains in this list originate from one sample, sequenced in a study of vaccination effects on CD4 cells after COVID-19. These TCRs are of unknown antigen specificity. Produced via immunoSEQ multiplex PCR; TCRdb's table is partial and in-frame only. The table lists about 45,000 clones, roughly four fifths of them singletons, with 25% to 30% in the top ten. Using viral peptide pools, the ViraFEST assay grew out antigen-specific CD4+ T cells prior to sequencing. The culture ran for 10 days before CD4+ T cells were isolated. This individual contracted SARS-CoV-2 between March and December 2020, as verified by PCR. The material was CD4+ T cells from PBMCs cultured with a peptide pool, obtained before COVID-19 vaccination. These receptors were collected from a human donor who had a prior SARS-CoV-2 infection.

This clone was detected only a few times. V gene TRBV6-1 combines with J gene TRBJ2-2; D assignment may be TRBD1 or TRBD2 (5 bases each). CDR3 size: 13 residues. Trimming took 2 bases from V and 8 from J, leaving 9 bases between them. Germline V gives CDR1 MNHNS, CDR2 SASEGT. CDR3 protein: CASSEWDRGELFF. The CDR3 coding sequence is TGTGCCAGCAGTGAATGGGACCGAGGGGAGCTGTTTTTT.

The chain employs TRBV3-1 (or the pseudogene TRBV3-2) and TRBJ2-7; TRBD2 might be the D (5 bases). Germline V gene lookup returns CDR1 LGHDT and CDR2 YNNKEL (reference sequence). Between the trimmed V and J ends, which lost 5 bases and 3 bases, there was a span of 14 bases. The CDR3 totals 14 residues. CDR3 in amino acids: CASSGGFRFYEQYF. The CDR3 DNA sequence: TGTGCCAGCAGCGGAGGTTTTAGATTCTACGAGCAGTACTTC.

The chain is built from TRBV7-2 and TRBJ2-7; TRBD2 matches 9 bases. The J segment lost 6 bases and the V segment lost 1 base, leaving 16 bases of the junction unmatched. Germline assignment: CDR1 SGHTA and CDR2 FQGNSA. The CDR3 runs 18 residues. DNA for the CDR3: TGTGCCAGCAGCTTAGTAAGCCGGGCTAGCGGGATGTGGGGCGAGCAGTACTTC. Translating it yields CASSLVSRASGMWGEQYF. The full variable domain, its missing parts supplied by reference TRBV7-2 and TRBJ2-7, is GAGVSQSPSNKVTEKGKDVELRCDPISGHTALYWYRQSLGQGLEFLIYFQGNSAPDKSGLPSDRFSAERTGGSVSTLTIQRTQQEDSAVYLCASSLVSRASGMWGEQYFGPGTRLTVT.

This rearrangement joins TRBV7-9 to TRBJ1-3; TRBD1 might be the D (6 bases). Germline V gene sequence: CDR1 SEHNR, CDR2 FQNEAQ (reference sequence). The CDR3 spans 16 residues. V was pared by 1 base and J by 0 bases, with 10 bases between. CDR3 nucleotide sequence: TGTGCCAGCAGCTTAGGTCCGGGACACTCTGGAAACACCATATATTTT. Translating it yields CASSLGPGHSGNTIYF. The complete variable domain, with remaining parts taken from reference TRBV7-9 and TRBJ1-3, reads DTGVSQNPRHKITKRGQNVTFRCDPISEHNRLYWYRQTLGQGPEFLTYFQNEAQLEKSRLLSDRFSAERPKGSFSTLEIQRTEQGDSAMYLCASSLGPGHSGNTIYFGEGSWLTVV.

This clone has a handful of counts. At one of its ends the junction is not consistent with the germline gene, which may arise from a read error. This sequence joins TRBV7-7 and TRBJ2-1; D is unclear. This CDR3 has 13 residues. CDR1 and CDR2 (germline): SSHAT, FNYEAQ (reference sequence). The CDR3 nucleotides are TGTGCTAGCAGCTTAAACGAGAGGAATGAGCAGTTCTTC. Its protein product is CASSLNERNEQFF.

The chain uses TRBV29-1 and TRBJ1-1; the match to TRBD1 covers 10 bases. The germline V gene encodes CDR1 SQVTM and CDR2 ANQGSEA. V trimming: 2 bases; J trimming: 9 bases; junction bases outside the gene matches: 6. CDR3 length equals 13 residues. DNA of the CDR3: TGCAGCGTTGAACGGGGGGACAGGGGACAAGCTTTCTTT. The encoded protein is CSVERGDRGQAFF.

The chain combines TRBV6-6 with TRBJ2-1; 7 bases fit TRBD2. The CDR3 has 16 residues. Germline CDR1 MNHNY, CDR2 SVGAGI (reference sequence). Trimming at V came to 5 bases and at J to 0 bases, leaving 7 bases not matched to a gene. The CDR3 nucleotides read TGTGCCAGCAGTGGCTCGCGGGGGAGCTCCTACAATGAGCAGTTCTTC. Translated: CASSGSRGSSYNEQFF.

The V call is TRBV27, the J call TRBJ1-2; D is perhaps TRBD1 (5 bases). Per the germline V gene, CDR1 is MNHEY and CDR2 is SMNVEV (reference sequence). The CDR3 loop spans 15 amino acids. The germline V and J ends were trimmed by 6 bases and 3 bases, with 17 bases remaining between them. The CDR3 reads CASSFRFRGDYGYTF. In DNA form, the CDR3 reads TGTGCCAGCAGCTTCCGGTTCCGGGGCGACTATGGCTACACCTTC.

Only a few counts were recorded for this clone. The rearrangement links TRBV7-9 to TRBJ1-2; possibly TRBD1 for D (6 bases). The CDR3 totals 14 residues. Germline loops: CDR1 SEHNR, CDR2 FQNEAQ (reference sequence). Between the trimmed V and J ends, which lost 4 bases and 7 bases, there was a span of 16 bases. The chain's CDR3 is CASSSGQLVPGYTF. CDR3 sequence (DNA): TGTGCCAGCAGCTCCGGACAGCTCGTCCCTGGCTACACCTTC.

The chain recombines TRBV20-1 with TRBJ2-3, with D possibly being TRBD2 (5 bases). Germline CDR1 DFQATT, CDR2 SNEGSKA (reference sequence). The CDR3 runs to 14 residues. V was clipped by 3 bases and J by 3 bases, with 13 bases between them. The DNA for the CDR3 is TGCAGTGCTAGTCGGGGTATGCTAACAGATACGCAGTATTTT. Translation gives CSASRGMLTDTQYF.